Sequencing of this T cell receptor beta chain was carried out in a study of blood T cell repertoires in COVID-19. Seattle's enrolled individuals joined amid active infection and were then monitored longitudinally. The V and J ends lost 7 bases and 0 bases respectively, with 16 bases between them. Looked up from germline, CDR1 is SGDLS and CDR2 is YYNGEE. The CDR3 runs 15 residues. Generated by immunoSEQ multiplex PCR, the TCRdb table keeps only in-frame clones and is missing some. The sample holds over 200,000 clones, 80% to 90% seen once. This clone has a single count. V and J are TRBV9 and TRBJ1-1; a weak D match, TRBD1 (5 bases). The sequencing sample was made of peripheral blood. The TCR comes from a young man with COVID-19, enrolled during active disease. The CDR3 reads CASRAGGSMNTEAFF. The CDR3, as DNA: TGTGCCAGCCGGGCGGGGGGGTCTATGAACACTGAAGCTTTCTTT.